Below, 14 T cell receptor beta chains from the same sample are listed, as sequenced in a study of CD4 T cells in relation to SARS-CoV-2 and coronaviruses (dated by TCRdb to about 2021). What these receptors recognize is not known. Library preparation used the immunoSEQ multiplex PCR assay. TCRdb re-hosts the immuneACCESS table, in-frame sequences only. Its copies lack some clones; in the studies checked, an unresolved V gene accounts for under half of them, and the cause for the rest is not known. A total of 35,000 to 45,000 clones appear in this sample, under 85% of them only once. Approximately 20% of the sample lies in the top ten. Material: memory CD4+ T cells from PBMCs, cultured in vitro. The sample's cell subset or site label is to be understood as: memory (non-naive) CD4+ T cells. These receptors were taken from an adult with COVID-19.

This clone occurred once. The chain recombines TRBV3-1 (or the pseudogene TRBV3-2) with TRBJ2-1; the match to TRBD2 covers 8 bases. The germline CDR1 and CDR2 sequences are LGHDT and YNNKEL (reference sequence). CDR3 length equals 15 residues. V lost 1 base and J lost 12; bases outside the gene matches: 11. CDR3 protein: CASSQGVSGTTRQFF. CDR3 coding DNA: TGTGCCAGCAGCCAAGGTGTTAGCGGGACCACCCGGCAGTTCTTC.

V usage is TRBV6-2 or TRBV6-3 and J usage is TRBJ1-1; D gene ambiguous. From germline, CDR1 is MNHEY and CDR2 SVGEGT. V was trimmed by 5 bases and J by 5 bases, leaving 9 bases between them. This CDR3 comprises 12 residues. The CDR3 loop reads CASSRHRTEAFF. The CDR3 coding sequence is TGTGCCAGCAGTAGACACAGAACTGAAGCTTTCTTT.

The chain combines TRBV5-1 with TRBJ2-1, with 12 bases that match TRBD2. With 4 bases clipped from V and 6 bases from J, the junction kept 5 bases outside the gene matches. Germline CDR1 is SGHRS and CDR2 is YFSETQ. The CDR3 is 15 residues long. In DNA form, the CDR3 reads TGCGCCAGCAGCACCGGACTAGCGGGAACCAATGAGCAGTTCTTC. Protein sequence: CASSTGLAGTNEQFF.

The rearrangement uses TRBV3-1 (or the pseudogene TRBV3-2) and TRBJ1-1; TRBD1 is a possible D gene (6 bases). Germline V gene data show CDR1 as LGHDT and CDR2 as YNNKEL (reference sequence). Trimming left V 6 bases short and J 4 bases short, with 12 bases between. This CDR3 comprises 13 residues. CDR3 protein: CASSNEGGTEAFF. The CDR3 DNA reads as TGTGCCAGCAGTAATGAAGGGGGCACTGAAGCTTTCTTT.

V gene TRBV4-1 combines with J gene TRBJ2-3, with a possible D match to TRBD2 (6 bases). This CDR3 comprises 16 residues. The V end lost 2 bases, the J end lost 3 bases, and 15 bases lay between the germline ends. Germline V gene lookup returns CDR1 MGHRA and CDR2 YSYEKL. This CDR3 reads CASSQQAGTLTDTQYF. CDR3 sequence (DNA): TGCGCCAGCAGCCAACAAGCAGGGACTTTGACAGATACGCAGTATTTT.

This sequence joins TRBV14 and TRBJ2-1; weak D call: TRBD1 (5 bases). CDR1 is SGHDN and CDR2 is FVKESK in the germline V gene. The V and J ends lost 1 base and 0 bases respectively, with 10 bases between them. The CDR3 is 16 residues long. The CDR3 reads CASSQARVFSYNEQFF. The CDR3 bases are TGTGCCAGCAGCCAAGCCAGGGTTTTCTCCTACAATGAGCAGTTCTTC.

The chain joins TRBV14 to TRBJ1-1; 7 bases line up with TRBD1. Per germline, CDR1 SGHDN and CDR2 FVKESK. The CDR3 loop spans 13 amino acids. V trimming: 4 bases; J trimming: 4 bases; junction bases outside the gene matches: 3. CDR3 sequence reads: CASSRDRVTEAFF. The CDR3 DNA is TGTGCCAGCAGCCGCGACAGGGTCACTGAAGCTTTCTTT. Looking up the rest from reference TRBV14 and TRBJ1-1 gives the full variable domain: EAGVTQFPSHSVIEKGQTVTLRCDPISGHDNLYWYRRVMGKEIKFLLHFVKESKQDESGMPNNRFLAERTGGTYSTLKVQPAELEDSGVYFCASSRDRVTEAFFGQGTRLTVV.

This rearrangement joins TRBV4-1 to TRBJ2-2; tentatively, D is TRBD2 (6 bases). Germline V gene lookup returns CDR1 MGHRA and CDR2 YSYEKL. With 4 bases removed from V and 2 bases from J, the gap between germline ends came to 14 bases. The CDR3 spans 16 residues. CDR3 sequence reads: CASSRKGDFNTGELFF. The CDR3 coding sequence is TGCGCCAGCAGCCGCAAAGGGGACTTTAACACCGGGGAGCTGTTTTTT.

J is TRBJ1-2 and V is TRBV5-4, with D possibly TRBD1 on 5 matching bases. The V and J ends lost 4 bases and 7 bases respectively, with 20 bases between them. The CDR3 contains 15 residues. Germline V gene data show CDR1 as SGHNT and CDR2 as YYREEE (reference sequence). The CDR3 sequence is CASSNLGTGTIGYTF. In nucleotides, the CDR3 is TGTGCCAGCAGCAACCTGGGAACCGGGACTATTGGCTACACCTTC.

CDR3 residues: CASSYSFSRAKNIQYF. CDR3 DNA sequence: TGTGCCAGCAGTTACTCTTTTTCCAGGGCCAAAAACATTCAGTACTTC. J is TRBJ2-4 and V is TRBV6-5; D is unclear. Germline lookup yields CDR1 MNHEY and CDR2 SVGAGI. The V and J ends lost 0 bases and 1 base respectively, with 10 bases between them. The CDR3 contains 16 residues.

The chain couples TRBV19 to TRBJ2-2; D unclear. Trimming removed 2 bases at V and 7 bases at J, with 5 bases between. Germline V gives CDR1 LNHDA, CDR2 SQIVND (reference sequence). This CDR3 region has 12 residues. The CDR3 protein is CASSIIDGELFF. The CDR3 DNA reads TGTGCCAGTAGTATAATAGACGGGGAGCTGTTTTTT.

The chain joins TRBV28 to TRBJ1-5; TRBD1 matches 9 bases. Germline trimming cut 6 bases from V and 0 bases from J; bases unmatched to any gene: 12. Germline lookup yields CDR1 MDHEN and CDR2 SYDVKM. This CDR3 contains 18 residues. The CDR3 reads CASRKQGAGLGSNQPQHF. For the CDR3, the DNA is TGTGCCAGCAGGAAACAGGGGGCAGGTCTGGGTAGCAATCAGCCCCAGCATTTT.

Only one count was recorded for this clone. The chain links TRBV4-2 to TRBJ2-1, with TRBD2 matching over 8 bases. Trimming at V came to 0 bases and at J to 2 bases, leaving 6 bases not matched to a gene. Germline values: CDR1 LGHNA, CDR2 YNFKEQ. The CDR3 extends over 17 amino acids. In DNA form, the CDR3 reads TGTGCCAGCAGCCAAGACGGCCCACTAGCGGCCTACAATGAGCAGTTCTTC. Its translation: CASSQDGPLAAYNEQFF.

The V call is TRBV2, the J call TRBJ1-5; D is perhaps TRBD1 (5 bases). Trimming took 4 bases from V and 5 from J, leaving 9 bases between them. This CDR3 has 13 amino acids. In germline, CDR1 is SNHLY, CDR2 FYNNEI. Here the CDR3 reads CASSALGDQPQHF. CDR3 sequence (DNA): TGTGCCAGCAGTGCTCTAGGGGATCAGCCCCAGCATTTT. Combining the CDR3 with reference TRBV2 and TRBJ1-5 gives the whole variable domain EPEVTQTPSHQVTQMGQEVILRCVPISNHLYFYWYRQILGQKVEFLVSFYNNEISEKSEIFDDQFSVERPDGSNFTLKIRSTKLEDSAMYFCASSALGDQPQHFGDGTRLSIL.